The TCR beta chain described here comes from a study of beta chain features in type 1 diabetes. Investigators reverse transcribed all isolated RNA, so they sequenced expressed TCRB transcripts. Profiling relied on immunoSEQ multiplex PCR, and the TCRdb table lists in-frame clones only, not all of them. The table records some 500,000 clones, roughly an eighth of them present only once. V shed 4 bases and J 3 bases; nucleotides not matched to a gene: 4. Germline-derived CDR1 and CDR2 are SEHNR and FQNEAQ (reference sequence). The CDR3 is made up of 15 amino acids. V gene TRBV7-9 combines with J gene TRBJ2-3; 10 bases agree with TRBD2. The sample was naive CD4+ T cells from blood. This sequence was found in a woman aged 18 to 35 in good health. DNA of the CDR3: TGTGCCAGCAGCTCTGGACTAGCGGCAACAGATACGCAGTATTTT. It codes for CASSSGLAATDTQYF.